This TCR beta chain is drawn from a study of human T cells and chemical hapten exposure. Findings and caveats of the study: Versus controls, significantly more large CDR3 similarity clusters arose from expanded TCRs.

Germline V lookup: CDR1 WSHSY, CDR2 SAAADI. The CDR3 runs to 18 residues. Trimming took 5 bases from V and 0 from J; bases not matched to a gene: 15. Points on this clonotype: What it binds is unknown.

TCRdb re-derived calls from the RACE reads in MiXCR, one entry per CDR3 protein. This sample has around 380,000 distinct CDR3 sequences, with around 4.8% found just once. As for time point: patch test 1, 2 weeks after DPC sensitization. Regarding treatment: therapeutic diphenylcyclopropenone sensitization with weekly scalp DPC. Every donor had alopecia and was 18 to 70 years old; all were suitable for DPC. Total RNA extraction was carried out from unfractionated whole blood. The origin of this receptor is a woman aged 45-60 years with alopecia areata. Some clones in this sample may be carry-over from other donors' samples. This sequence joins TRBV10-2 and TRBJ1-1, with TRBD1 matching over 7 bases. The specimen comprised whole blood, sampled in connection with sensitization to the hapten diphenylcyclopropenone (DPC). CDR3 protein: CASSLGGGGFLMNTEAFF. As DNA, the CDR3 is TGCGCCAGCAGTCTTGGGGGAGGGGGCTTCCTCATGAACACTGAAGCTTTCTTT.